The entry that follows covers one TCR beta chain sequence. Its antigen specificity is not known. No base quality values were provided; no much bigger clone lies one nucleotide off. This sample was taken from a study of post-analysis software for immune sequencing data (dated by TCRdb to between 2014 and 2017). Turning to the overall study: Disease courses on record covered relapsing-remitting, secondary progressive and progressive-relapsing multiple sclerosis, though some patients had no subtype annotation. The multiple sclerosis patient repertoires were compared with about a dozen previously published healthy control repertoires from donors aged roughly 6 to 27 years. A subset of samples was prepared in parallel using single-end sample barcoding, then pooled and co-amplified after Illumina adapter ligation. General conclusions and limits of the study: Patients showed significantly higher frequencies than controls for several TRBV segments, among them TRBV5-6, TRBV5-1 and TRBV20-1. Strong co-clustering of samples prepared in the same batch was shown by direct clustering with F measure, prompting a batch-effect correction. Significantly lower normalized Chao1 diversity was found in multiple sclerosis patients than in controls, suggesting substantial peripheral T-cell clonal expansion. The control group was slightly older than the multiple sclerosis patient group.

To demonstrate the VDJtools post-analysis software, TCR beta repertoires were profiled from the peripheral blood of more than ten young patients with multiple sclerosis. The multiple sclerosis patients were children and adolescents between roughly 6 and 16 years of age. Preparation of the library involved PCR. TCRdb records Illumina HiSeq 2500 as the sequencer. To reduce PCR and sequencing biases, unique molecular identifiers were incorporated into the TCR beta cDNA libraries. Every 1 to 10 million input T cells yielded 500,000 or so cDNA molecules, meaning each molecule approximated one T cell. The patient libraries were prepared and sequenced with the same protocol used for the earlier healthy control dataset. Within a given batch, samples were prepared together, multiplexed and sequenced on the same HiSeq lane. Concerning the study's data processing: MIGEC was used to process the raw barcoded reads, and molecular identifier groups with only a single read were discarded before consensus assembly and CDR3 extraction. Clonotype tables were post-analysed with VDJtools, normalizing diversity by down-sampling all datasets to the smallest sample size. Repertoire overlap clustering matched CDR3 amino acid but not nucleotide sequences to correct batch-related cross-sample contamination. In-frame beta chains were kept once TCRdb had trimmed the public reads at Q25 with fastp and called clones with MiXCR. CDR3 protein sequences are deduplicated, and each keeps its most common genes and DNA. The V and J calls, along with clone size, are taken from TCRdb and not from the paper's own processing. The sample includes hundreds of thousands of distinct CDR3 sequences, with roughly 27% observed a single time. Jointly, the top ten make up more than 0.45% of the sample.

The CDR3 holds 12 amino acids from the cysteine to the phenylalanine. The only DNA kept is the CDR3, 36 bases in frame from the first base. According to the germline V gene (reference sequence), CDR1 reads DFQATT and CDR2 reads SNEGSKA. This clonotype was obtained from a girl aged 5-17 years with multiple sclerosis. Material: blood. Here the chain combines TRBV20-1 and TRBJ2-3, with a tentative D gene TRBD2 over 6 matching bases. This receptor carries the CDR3 CSPVAGTDTQYF. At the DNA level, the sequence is TGCAGCCCGGTAGCGGGCACAGATACGCAGTATTTT.